These 10 T cell receptor beta chains originate from one sample sequenced in a study of cytomegalovirus exposure and HLA in healthy donors (dated by TCRdb to between 2016 and 2019). Libraries came from the immunoSEQ multiplex PCR assay. For the multiplex PCR, a mixture combining 60 forward primers for TCR Vbeta segments and 13 reverse primers for TCR Jbeta segments was used. Entries here come from immuneACCESS through TCRdb and include only in-frame sequences with V and J called. Some clones fail to appear in such tables; in the studies checked, an unresolved V gene covers under half of the shortfall, and the cause of the remainder is unknown. The sample table shows about 120,000 clones, and 70% to 80% are seen once. The ten largest clones represent 9.5% to 15% of the sample. Sequencing input: PBMCs. The receptors originated from a woman between 40 and 55 years old in good health and CMV-seropositive.

This clone was recorded once. At one boundary the junction diverges from the germline segment, which might be a read error. V gene TRBV19 combines with J gene TRBJ2-1, with 9 bases matching TRBD2. Per the germline V gene, CDR1 is LNHDA and CDR2 is SQIVND (reference sequence). The CDR3 length is 15 residues. The CDR3 protein is CASTVAGAGYTEQFF. The CDR3 nucleotides are TGTGCCAGTACCGTAGCGGGGGCGGGGTACACTGAGCAGTTCTTC.

The rearrangement uses TRBV25-1 and TRBJ2-7; the match to TRBD1 covers 7 bases. J gave up 0 bases and V 4 bases, and 12 bases lay outside the gene matches. CDR1 and CDR2 from the germline V gene are MGHDK and SYGVNS. The CDR3 loop spans 17 amino acids. CDR3 protein: CASSVHPGTVSSYEQYF. The CDR3 nucleotides are TGTGCCAGCAGTGTCCATCCAGGGACAGTGAGCTCCTACGAGCAGTACTTC.

The J gene is TRBJ2-5, the V gene TRBV5-1; D gene unclear. CDR1 is SGHRS, CDR2 YFSETQ, per germline. CDR3 length: 12 residues. Trimming left V 4 bases short and J 1 base short, with 5 bases between. The chain's CDR3 is CASSPFQETQYF. For the CDR3, the DNA is TGCGCCAGCAGCCCCTTCCAAGAGACCCAGTACTTC.

This chain links TRBV6-5 with TRBJ2-5, with 7 bases matching TRBD1. Germline trimming cut 5 bases from V and 5 bases from J; bases unmatched to any gene: 11. Germline V gene data show CDR1 as MNHEY and CDR2 as SVGAGI. This CDR3 is 15 amino acids long. The CDR3 loop is CASSKITGVGETQYF. The CDR3 DNA reads as TGTGCCAGCAGTAAAATCACAGGGGTAGGGGAGACCCAGTACTTC.

This chain connects TRBV18 to TRBJ1-1; TRBD1 might be the D (5 bases). The germline CDR1 and CDR2 sequences are KGHSH and LQKENI. Trimming removed 2 bases from V and 6 bases from J, with 7 bases in between. This CDR3 region has 12 residues. CDR3 coding DNA: TGTGCCAGCTCACCAGGGGCAGCTGAAGCTTTCTTT. As protein: CASSPGAAEAFF.

This clone has a single count. The chain joins TRBV2 to TRBJ1-2; no firm D call. The CDR3 runs to 13 residues. V was shortened by 7 bases and J by 8 bases, with 17 bases between the two germline ends. Germline lookup yields CDR1 SNHLY and CDR2 FYNNEI. This CDR3 is CASILRRGVGYTF. The CDR3 region has the DNA TGTGCCAGCATCTTACGACGTGGAGTCGGCTACACCTTC.

The sample holds a few counts of this clone. This chain uses TRBV28 with TRBJ2-7; 9 nucleotides agree with TRBD1. This CDR3 has 15 residues. Germline V lookup: CDR1 MDHEN, CDR2 SYDVKM. V trimming: 4 bases; J trimming: 4 bases; junction bases outside the gene matches: 8. The CDR3 DNA sequence: TGTGCCAGCAGTTCCGGGACCGGGACAGGGTACGAGCAGTACTTC. It is translated as CASSSGTGTGYEQYF.

The V and J genes are TRBV2 and TRBJ2-7; D may be TRBD2 (6 bases). The germline V and J ends were trimmed by 4 bases and 5 bases, with 9 bases remaining between them. Looked up from germline, CDR1 is SNHLY and CDR2 is FYNNEI. This CDR3 is built from 12 residues. This CDR3 reads CASSAPGDEQYF. In nucleotides, the CDR3 is TGTGCCAGCAGTGCCCCGGGGGACGAGCAGTACTTC. Looking up the rest from reference TRBV2 and TRBJ2-7 gives the full variable domain: EPEVTQTPSHQVTQMGQEVILRCVPISNHLYFYWYRQILGQKVEFLVSFYNNEISEKSEIFDDQFSVERPDGSNFTLKIRSTKLEDSAMYFCASSAPGDEQYFGPGTRLTVT.

This clone has more than one count but fewer than ten. The V gene is TRBV5-5, the J gene TRBJ1-5; D is undetermined. Germline values: CDR1 SGHKS, CDR2 YYEKEE (reference sequence). The CDR3 has 14 amino acids. V gave up 4 bases and J gave up 2 bases, with 10 bases separating them. CDR3 region: CASSRTGGNQPQHF. CDR3 bases: TGTGCCAGCAGCCGTACGGGAGGCAATCAGCCCCAGCATTTT.

The J gene is TRBJ1-4, the V gene TRBV4-1; 9 bases fit TRBD1. The V gene end was trimmed by 1 base and the J gene end by 6 bases; junction bases not matched to a gene: 12. The CDR3 extends over 18 amino acids. Germline V lookup: CDR1 MGHRA, CDR2 YSYEKL. The CDR3, as DNA: TGCGCCAGCAGCCAAGGTCGGGGGTACACAGGGGGCGATGAAAAACTGTTTTTT. Translation: CASSQGRGYTGGDEKLFF.